This TCR beta chain was observed in a study of regulatory T cells in long-lasting Graves disease. Study results and caveats: Peripheral blood, not thyroid tissue, was the sole material studied.

Time point defined: newly diagnosed GD, antithyroid drugs for less than 3 months. After RNA was extracted from PBMCs, the TCR library was made from it. In its sample, this clonotype was seen a few times. The antigen is not known. CDR3 regions were amplified by Arm-PCR using iRepertoire HTBI primers to build TCR beta libraries. TCRdb re-called the multiplex PCR reads through MiXCR, storing one row per CDR3 protein. The sample shows just over 600,000 distinct CDR3 sequences, 15% to 20% of them seen only once. Germline lookup yields CDR1 SGHTA and CDR2 FQGNSA. The CDR3 length is 12 residues. V dropped 5 bases and J dropped 7; count of bases not matched to a gene: 4. This same sample was also taken into another study, of T cells in Graves' hyperthyroidism and ophthalmopathy. As that study records: HTBI primers were the set used in a first-round RT-PCR of the TCR CDR3.

V gene TRBV7-2 combines with J gene TRBJ2-7, with TRBD1 matching 8 bases. The sample was peripheral blood mononuclear cells (PBMCs), taken at new diagnosis, from a patient treated with antithyroid drugs. The sequence was obtained from a young woman with Graves disease. The CDR3 sequence: CASSQTGGEQYF. DNA for the CDR3: TGTGCCAGCAGCCAAACAGGGGGGGAGCAGTACTTC.